This T cell receptor beta chain was profiled in a study of early T cells in non-severe SARS-CoV-2 infection. Study-wide background: The sequenced material was bulk RNA from unsorted whole blood, and its chains were unpaired.

The CDR3 loop spans 14 amino acids. Germline CDR1 reads SGHRS; CDR2 reads YFSETQ. V lost 4 bases and J lost 5, with 12 bases in between. A single record per CDR3 protein comes from TCRdb applying MiXCR to the 5' RACE reads. In the table there are just over 80,000 distinct CDR3 sequences, roughly 15% of which are singletons. This clonotype was detected many times. The sequence was obtained from an adult who was a healthcare worker with PCR-confirmed SARS-CoV-2 infection or an uninfected control (not recorded which). The source material was whole blood. J is TRBJ1-4 and V is TRBV5-1, with D possibly being TRBD1 (5 bases). CDR3 DNA: TGCGCCAGCAGCACCCTGGGACCCAATGAAAAACTGTTTTTT. It encodes CASSTLGPNEKLFF.